This T cell receptor beta chain was obtained from a study of human T cells and chemical hapten exposure. Study in general: Researchers reported sensitizing a roughly 2 cm by roughly 2 cm upper inner arm skin site with 2% DPC.

Many counts were recorded for this clonotype. A single record per CDR3 protein comes from TCRdb applying MiXCR to the RACE reads. The sample includes approximately 77,000 distinct CDR3 sequences, under 9% of them seen just once. The time point was: patch test 1, 2 weeks after DPC sensitization. Treatment: therapeutic diphenylcyclopropenone sensitization with weekly scalp DPC. Trimming took off 1 base at V and 9 bases at J, with 10 bases between the two ends. The CDR3 length is 14 residues. Germline V gene sequence: CDR1 SEHNR, CDR2 FQNEAQ (reference sequence). This sequence joins TRBV7-9 and TRBJ1-6; no firm D call. This TCR was recovered from a woman aged 25 to 45 with alopecia areata. Some clones in this sample may be carry-over from other donors' samples. Sequencing was performed on whole blood, taken in connection with sensitization to the hapten diphenylcyclopropenone (DPC). The CDR3 reads CASSLDQAGSPLHF. CDR3 DNA: TGTGCCAGCAGCTTAGACCAGGCCGGTTCACCCCTCCACTTT.